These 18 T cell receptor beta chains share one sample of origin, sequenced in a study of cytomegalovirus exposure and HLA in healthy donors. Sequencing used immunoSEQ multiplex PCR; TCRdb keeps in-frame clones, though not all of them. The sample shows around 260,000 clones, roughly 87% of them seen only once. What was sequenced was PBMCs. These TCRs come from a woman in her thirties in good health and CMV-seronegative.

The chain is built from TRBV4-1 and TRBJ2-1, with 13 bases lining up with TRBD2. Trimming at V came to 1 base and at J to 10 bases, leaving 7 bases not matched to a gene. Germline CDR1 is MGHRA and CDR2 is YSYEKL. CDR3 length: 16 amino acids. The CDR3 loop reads CASSQGTSGSLREQFF. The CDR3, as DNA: TGCGCCAGCAGCCAAGGGACTAGCGGGAGTCTAAGGGAGCAGTTCTTC.

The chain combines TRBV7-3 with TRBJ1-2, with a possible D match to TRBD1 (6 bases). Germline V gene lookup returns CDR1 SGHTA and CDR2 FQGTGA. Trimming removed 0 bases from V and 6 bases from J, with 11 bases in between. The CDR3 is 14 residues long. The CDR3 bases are TGTGCCAGCAGCTTAACTGGGGCAGGGGATGGCTACACCTTC. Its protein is CASSLTGAGDGYTF. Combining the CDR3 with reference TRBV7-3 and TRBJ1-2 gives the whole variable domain GAGVSQTPSNKVTEKGKYVELRCDPISGHTALYWYRQSLGQGPEFLIYFQGTGAADDSGLPNDRFFAVRPEGSVSTLKIQRTERGDSAVYLCASSLTGAGDGYTFGSGTRLTVV.

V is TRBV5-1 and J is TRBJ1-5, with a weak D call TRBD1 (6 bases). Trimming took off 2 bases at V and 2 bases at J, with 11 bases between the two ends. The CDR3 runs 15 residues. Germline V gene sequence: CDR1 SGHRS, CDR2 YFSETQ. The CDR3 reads CASSLDAGGNQPQHF. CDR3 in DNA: TGCGCCAGCAGCTTAGACGCAGGGGGCAATCAGCCCCAGCATTTT.

Here the CDR3 reads CASSSTSGRANEQFF. The CDR3 DNA sequence: TGTGCCAGCAGCTCGACTAGCGGGAGGGCCAATGAGCAGTTCTTC. This sequence joins TRBV7-8 and TRBJ2-1; 14 positions agree with TRBD2. The germline V gene has CDR1 SGHVS and CDR2 FQNEAQ. V shed 4 bases, J shed 6 bases, and the junction held 2 bases outside the gene matches. CDR3 length: 15 residues.

The CDR3 DNA sequence: TGCAGCGTTGCGTCAGTAGCTCGGGGAATACAAGAGACCCAGTACTTC. Its translation is CSVASVARGIQETQYF. This chain uses TRBV29-1 with TRBJ2-5, with a tentative D call TRBD2 (5 bases). This CDR3 region has 16 residues. The germline CDR1 and CDR2 sequences are SQVTM and ANQGSEA. V shed 4 bases and J shed 2 bases, with 20 bases lying between them.

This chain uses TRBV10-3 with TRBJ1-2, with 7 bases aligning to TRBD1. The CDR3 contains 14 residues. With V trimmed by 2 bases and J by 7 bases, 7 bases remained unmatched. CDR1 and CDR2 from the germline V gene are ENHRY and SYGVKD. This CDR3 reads CAISEAQGIIGYTF. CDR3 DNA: TGTGCCATCAGTGAGGCACAGGGGATCATTGGCTACACCTTC.

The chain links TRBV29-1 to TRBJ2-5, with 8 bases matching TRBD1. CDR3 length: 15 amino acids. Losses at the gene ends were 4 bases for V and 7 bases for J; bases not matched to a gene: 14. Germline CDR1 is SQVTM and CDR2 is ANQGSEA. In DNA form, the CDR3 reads TGCAGCGTTGTTGGGACAGGAGATACCCGGGGGACCCAGTACTTC. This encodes CSVVGTGDTRGTQYF.

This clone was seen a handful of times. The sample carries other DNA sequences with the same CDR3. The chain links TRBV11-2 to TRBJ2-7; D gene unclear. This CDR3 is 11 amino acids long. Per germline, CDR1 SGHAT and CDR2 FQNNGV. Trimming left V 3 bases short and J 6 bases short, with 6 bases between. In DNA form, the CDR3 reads TGTGCCAGCAGCTTTGGTGTCGAGCAGTACTTC. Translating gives CASSFGVEQYF.

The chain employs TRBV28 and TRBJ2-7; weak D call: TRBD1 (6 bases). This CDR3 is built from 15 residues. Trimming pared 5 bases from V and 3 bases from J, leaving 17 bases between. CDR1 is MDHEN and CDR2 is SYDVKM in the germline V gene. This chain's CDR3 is CASSAILRGGYEQYF. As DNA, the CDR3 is TGTGCCAGCAGTGCTATTCTTAGAGGGGGCTACGAGCAGTACTTC.

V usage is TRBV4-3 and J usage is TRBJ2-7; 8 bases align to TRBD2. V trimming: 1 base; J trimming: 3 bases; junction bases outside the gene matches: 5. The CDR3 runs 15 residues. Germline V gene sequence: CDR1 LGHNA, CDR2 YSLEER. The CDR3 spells CASSQGTSGLYEQYF. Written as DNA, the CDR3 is TGCGCCAGCAGCCAAGGTACTAGCGGCCTCTACGAGCAGTACTTC.

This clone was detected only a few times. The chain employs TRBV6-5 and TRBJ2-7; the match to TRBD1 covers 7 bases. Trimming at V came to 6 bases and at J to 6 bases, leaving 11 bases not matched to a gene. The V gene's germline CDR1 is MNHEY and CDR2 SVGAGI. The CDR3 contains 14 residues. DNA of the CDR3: TGTGCCAGCAGATTCCCGGACAGGCTGGGCGAGCAGTACTTC. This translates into CASRFPDRLGEQYF.

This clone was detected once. The CDR3: CATSRPGRAEETQYF. In DNA, the CDR3 is TGTGCCACCAGCAGACCGGGCAGGGCAGAAGAGACCCAGTACTTC. The chain combines TRBV15 with TRBJ2-5, with D perhaps matching TRBD1 (5 bases). Germline lookup yields CDR1 LNHNV and CDR2 YYDKDF (reference sequence). The length of the CDR3 is 15 residues. V lost 2 bases and J 3 bases, leaving 13 bases between the germline ends.

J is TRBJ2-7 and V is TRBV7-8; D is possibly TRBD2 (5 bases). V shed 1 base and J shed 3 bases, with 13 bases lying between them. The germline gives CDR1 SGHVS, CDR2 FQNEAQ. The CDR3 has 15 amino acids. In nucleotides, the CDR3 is TGTGCCAGCAGCTTAGGAGTTTTCGGGATCTACGAGCAGTACTTC. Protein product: CASSLGVFGIYEQYF.

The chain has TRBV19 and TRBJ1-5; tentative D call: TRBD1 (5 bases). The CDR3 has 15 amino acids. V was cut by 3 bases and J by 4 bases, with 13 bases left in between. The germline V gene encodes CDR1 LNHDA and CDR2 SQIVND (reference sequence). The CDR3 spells CASSIGQGLNQPQHF. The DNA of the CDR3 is TGTGCCAGTAGTATCGGGCAGGGATTAAATCAGCCCCAGCATTTT.

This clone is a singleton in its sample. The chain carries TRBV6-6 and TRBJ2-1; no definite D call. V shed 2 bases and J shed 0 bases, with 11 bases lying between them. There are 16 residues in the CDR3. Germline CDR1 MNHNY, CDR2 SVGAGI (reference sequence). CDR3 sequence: CASSYPTGSSYNEQFF. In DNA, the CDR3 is TGTGCCAGCAGTTACCCGACCGGAAGCTCCTACAATGAGCAGTTCTTC.

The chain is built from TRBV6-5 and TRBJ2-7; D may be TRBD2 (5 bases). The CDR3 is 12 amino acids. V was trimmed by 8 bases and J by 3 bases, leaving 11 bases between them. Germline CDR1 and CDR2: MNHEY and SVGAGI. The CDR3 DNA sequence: TGTGCCAGCTTGTCCGGGAACTACGAGCAGTACTTC. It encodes CASLSGNYEQYF.

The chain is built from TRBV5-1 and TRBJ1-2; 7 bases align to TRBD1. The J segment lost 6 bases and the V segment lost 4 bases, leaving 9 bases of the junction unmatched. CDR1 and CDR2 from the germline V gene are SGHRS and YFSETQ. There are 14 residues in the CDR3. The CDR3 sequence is CASSHDRVRDGYTF. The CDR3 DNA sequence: TGCGCCAGCAGCCACGACAGGGTAAGAGATGGCTACACCTTC.

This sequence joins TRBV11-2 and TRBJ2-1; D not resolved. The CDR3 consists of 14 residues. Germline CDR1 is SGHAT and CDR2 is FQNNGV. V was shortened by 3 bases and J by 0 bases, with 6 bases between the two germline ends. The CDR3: CASSFAGSYNEQFF. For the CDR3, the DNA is TGTGCCAGCAGCTTTGCAGGCTCCTACAATGAGCAGTTCTTC.